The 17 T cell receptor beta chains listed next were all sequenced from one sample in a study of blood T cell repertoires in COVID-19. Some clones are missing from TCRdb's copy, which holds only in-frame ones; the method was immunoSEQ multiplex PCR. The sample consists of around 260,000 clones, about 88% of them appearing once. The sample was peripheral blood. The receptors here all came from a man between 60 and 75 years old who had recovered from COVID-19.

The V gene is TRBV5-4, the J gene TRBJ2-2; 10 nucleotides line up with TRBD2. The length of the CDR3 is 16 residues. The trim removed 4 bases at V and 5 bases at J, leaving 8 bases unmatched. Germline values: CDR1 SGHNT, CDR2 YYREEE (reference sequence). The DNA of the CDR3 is TGTGCCAGCAGCACGCCTAGCGGGGGTCGTACCGGGGAGCTGTTTTTT. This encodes CASSTPSGGRTGELFF. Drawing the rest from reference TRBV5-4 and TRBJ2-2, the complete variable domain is ETGVTQSPTHLIKTRGQQVTLRCSSQSGHNTVSWYQQALGQGPQFIFQYYREEENGRGNFPPRFSGLQFPNYSSELNVNALELDDSALYLCASSTPSGGRTGELFFGEGSRLTVL.

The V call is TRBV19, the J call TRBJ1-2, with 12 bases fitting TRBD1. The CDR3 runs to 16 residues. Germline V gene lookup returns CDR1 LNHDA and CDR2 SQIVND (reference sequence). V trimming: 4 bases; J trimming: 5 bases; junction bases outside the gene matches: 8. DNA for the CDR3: TGTGCCAGTAGTACCCGGGACAGGGGGCGCGGGTATGGCTACACCTTC. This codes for CASSTRDRGRGYGYTF.

The CDR3 sequence is CASSFGGATEAFF. The CDR3 DNA reads as TGTGCCAGCAGCTTCGGGGGGGCCACTGAAGCTTTCTTT. This chain connects TRBV13 to TRBJ1-1; tentative D call: TRBD1 (6 bases). CDR3 length equals 13 residues. CDR1 and CDR2 from the germline V gene are PRHDT and FYEKMQ (reference sequence). The V end was cut by 3 bases, the J end by 4 bases, with 9 bases between. The complete variable domain, with remaining parts taken from reference TRBV13 and TRBJ1-1, reads AAGVIQSPRHLIKEKRETATLKCYPIPRHDTVYWYQQGPGQDPQFLISFYEKMQSDKGSIPDRFSAQQFSDYHSELNMSSLELGDSALYFCASSFGGATEAFFGQGTRLTVV.

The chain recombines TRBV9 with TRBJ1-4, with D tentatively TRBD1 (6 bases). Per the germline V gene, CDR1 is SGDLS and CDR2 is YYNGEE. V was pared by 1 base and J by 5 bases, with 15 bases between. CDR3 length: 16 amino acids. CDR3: CASSVSRGPKNEKLFF. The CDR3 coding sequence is TGTGCCAGCAGCGTATCGCGGGGGCCCAAAAATGAAAAACTGTTTTTT.

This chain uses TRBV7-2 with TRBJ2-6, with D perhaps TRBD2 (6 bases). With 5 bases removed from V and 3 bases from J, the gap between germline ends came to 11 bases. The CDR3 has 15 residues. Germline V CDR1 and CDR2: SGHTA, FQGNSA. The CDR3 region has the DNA TGTGCCAGCAGCACGTCGGGGGTTGGGGCCAACGTCCTGACTTTC. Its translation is CASSTSGVGANVLTF.

CDR3 loop: CASRKSGYNEQFF. CDR3 bases: TGTGCCAGCAGGAAATCGGGGTACAATGAGCAGTTCTTC. The V gene is TRBV7-6, the J gene TRBJ2-1; maybe TRBD2 (5 bases). This CDR3 has 13 residues. The germline gives CDR1 SGHVS, CDR2 FNYEAQ. V was clipped by 6 bases and J by 4 bases, with 10 bases between them. The variable domain in full, completed from reference TRBV7-6 and TRBJ2-1, reads GAGVSQSPRYKVTKRGQDVALRCDPISGHVSLYWYRQALGQGPEFLTYFNYEAQQDKSGLPNDRFSAERPEGSISTLTIQRTEQRDSAMYRCASRKSGYNEQFFGPGTRLTVL.

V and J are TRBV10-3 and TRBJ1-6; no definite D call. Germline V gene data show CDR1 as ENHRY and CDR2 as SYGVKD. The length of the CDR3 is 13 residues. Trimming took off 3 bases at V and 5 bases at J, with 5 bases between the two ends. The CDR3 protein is CAISDSDNSPLHF. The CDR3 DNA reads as TGTGCCATCAGTGATTCCGATAATTCACCCCTCCACTTT.

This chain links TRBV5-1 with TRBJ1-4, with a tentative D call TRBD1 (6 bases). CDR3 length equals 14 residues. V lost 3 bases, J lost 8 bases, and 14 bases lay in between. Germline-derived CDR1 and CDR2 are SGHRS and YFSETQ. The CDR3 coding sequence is TGCGCCAGCAGCTGGGGGCCGAGTGGCGAAAAACTGTTTTTT. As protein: CASSWGPSGEKLFF.

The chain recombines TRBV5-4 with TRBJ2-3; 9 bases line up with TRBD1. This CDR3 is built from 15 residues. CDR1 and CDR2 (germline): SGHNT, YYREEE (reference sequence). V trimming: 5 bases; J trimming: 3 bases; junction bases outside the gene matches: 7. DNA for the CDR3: TGTGCCAGCAGTTTACAGGGGGCGAGGACAGATACGCAGTATTTT. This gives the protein CASSLQGARTDTQYF.

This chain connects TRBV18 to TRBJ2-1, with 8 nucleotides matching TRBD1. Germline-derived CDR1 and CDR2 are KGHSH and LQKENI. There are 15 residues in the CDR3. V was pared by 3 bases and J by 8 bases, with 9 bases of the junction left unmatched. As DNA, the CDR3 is TGTGCCAGCTCACCCGAACAGGGGGGTCAGTATGAGCAGTTCTTC. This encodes CASSPEQGGQYEQFF. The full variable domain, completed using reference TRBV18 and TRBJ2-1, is NAGVMQNPRHLVRRRGQEARLRCSPMKGHSHVYWYRQLPEEGLKFMVYLQKENIIDESGMPKERFSAEFPKEGPSILRIQQVVRGDSAAYFCASSPEQGGQYEQFFGPGTRLTVL.

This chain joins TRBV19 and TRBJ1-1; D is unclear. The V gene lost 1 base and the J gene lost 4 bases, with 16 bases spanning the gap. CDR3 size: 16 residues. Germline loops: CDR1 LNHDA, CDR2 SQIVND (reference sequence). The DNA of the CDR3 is TGTGCCAGTAGTATAGGTTTGGGGAGAGAGGTCACTGAAGCTTTCTTT. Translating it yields CASSIGLGREVTEAFF.

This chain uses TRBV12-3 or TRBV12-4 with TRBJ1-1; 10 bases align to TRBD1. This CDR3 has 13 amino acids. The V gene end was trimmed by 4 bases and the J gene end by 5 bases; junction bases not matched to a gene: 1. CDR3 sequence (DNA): TGTGCCAGCAGTTGGGACAGGGGAACTGAAGCTTTCTTT. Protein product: CASSWDRGTEAFF.

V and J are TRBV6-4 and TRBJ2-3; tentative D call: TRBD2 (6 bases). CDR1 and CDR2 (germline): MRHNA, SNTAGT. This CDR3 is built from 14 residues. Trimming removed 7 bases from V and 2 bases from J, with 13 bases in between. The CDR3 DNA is TGTGCCAGCAACAGCGGGCCGTCCACAGATACGCAGTATTTT. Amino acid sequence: CASNSGPSTDTQYF.

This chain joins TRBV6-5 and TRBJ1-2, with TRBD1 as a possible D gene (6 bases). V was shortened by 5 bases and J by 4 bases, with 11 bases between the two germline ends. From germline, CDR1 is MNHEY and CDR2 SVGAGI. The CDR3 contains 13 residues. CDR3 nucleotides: TGTGCCAGCAGTAGACAGGCCTTCTATGGCTACACCTTC. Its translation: CASSRQAFYGYTF.

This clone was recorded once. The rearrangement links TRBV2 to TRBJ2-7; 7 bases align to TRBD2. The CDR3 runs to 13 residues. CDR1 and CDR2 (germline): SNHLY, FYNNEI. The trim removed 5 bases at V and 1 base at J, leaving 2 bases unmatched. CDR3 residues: CASSSSGSYEQYF. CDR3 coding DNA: TGTGCCAGCAGTTCTAGCGGTTCCTACGAGCAGTACTTC. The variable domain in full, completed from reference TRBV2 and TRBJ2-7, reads EPEVTQTPSHQVTQMGQEVILRCVPISNHLYFYWYRQILGQKVEFLVSFYNNEISEKSEIFDDQFSVERPDGSNFTLKIRSTKLEDSAMYFCASSSSGSYEQYFGPGTRLTVT.

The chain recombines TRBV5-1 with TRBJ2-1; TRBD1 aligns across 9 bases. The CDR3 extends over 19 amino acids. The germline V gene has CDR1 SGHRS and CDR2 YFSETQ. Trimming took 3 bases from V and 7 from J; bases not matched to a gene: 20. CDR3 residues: CASSSRAGTGKGTPNEQFF. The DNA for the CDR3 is TGCGCCAGCAGCTCACGGGCCGGGACAGGGAAGGGTACTCCGAATGAGCAGTTCTTC. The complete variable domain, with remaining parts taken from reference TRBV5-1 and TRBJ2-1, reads KAGVTQTPRYLIKTRGQQVTLSCSPISGHRSVSWYQQTPGQGLQFLFEYFSETQRNKGNFPGRFSGRQFSNSRSEMNVSTLELGDSALYLCASSSRAGTGKGTPNEQFFGPGTRLTVL.

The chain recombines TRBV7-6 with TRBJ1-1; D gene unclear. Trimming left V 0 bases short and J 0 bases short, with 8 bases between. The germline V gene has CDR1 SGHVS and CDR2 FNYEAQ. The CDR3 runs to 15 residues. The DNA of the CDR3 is TGTGCCAGCAGCTTAGCTGCGGCTTTGAACACTGAAGCTTTCTTT. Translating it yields CASSLAAALNTEAFF.